The 13 T cell receptor beta chains below all came from one sample that was sequenced in a study of control samples from healthy donors and cancer patients. The assay was immunoSEQ multiplex PCR, and TCRdb's table has in-frame clones only and misses some. The sample lists roughly 63,000 clones, 92% occurring once. Sequences were obtained from PBMCs. These receptors all stem from a man aged 35-49 years with colorectal cancer.

V and J are TRBV9 and TRBJ1-3; D is unclear. Trimming took 2 bases from V and 4 from J, leaving 10 bases between them. The germline CDR1 and CDR2 sequences are SGDLS and YYNGEE. CDR3 size: 14 residues. This chain's CDR3 is CASSVVPAGNTIYF. DNA of the CDR3: TGTGCCAGCAGCGTGGTCCCCGCGGGAAACACCATATATTTT.

The V call is TRBV18, the J call TRBJ1-1; 7 bases fit TRBD1. The J segment lost 4 bases and the V segment lost 6 bases, leaving 14 bases of the junction unmatched. CDR1 and CDR2 from the germline V gene are KGHSH and LQKENI. There are 16 residues in the CDR3. The DNA of the CDR3 is TGTGCCAGCTCCCGCTCGAGCCAGGGGGTGGGCACTGAAGCTTTCTTT. Residues: CASSRSSQGVGTEAFF.

V and J are TRBV7-3 and TRBJ2-7; D is perhaps TRBD1 or TRBD2 (5 bases each). Germline V CDR1 and CDR2: SGHTA, FQGTGA. The length of the CDR3 is 15 residues. V dropped 5 bases and J dropped 4 bases, with 18 bases sitting between them. CDR3 sequence reads: CASSQRPGHQYEQYF. The CDR3 nucleotides are TGTGCCAGCAGCCAGCGGCCAGGACACCAGTACGAGCAGTACTTC.

As DNA, the CDR3 is TGTGCCAGTAGTAGCCGACAAGGGGCTGGCGGCTACACCTTC. Its translation is CASSSRQGAGGYTF. The gene calls are TRBV19 and TRBJ1-2; D might be TRBD1 (5 bases). Germline lookup yields CDR1 LNHDA and CDR2 SQIVND (reference sequence). CDR3 length equals 14 residues. Trimming stripped 4 bases from V and 8 bases from J, with 17 bases between.

The chain carries TRBV7-2 and TRBJ1-3, with D possibly matching TRBD1 (5 bases). The length of the CDR3 is 15 residues. Germline V lookup: CDR1 SGHTA, CDR2 FQGNSA. Trimming shortened V by 4 bases and J by 4 bases, and 14 bases separated the two germline ends. Here the CDR3 DNA reads TGTGCCAGCAGCTCGGGACCGCGAGGGGGAAACACCATATATTTT. Its protein is CASSSGPRGGNTIYF.

The V gene is TRBV19, the J gene TRBJ1-2, with a weak D call TRBD1 (5 bases). Trimming removed 6 bases from V and 5 bases from J, with 19 bases in between. Germline V gene sequence: CDR1 LNHDA, CDR2 SQIVND (reference sequence). The CDR3 runs to 15 residues. CDR3 nucleotide sequence: TGTGCCAGTAGCTCAACCGGGACCCGCCCTTATGGCTACACCTTC. Encoded protein: CASSSTGTRPYGYTF.

V is TRBV19 and J is TRBJ2-2, with a tentative D call TRBD2 (7 bases). The CDR3 spans 17 residues. The V and J ends lost 0 bases and 0 bases respectively, with 11 bases between them. Germline V CDR1 and CDR2: LNHDA, SQIVND (reference sequence). DNA for the CDR3: TGTGCCAGTAGTATAGAATCGGGGGGCTCGAACACCGGGGAGCTGTTTTTT. It translates to CASSIESGGSNTGELFF.

V gene TRBV5-1 combines with J gene TRBJ2-6; 8 nucleotides align to TRBD2. Germline V gene sequence: CDR1 SGHRS, CDR2 YFSETQ. CDR3 length equals 17 residues. V was pared by 4 bases and J by 0 bases, with 6 bases of the junction left unmatched. The CDR3 DNA is TGCGCCAGCAGCCCGCGGGAGGTCAACTCTGGGGCCAACGTCCTGACTTTC. Translated: CASSPREVNSGANVLTF.

The genes are TRBV5-1 and TRBJ1-1; maybe TRBD1 (5 bases). Trimming cost V 4 bases and J 6 bases, with 7 bases left between them. There are 11 residues in the CDR3. CDR1 and CDR2 (germline): SGHRS, YFSETQ. CDR3 bases: TGCGCCAGCAGCCGGGACTCTGAAGCTTTCTTT. Residues: CASSRDSEAFF.

The genes are TRBV6-1 and TRBJ1-1; 7 bases are a match to TRBD1. J lost 0 bases, V lost 2 bases, and 6 bases had no gene match. Germline V gene data show CDR1 as MNHNS and CDR2 as SASEGT. This CDR3 is built from 16 residues. The CDR3 is CASSEHQGVMNTEAFF. Here the CDR3 DNA reads TGTGCCAGCAGTGAACATCAGGGGGTAATGAACACTGAAGCTTTCTTT.

The chain employs TRBV3-1 (or the pseudogene TRBV3-2) and TRBJ1-1; D unresolved. CDR1 is LGHDT, CDR2 YNNKEL, per germline (reference sequence). Trimming took 0 bases from V and 1 from J, leaving 6 bases between them. This CDR3 is 14 amino acids long. CDR3 loop: CASSQDWGNTEAFF. In nucleotides, the CDR3 is TGTGCCAGCAGCCAAGATTGGGGGAACACTGAAGCTTTCTTT.

In its sample, this clone was seen once. The chain carries TRBV19 and TRBJ1-1; D unclear. The germline V gene has CDR1 LNHDA and CDR2 SQIVND (reference sequence). V was pared by 4 bases and J by 2 bases, with 11 bases between. This CDR3 comprises 14 residues. The CDR3 spells CASSTGRLNTEAFF. CDR3 bases: TGTGCCAGTAGTACGGGCCGGTTAAACACTGAAGCTTTCTTT.

This clone was seen a single time. The chain couples TRBV4-2 to TRBJ1-5, with D unclear. The V gene's germline CDR1 is LGHNA and CDR2 YNFKEQ. V was pared by 4 bases and J by 0 bases, with 16 bases between. This CDR3 is 17 amino acids long. CDR3 bases: TGTGCCAGCAGCCCTTGGACTGGAGGCAATAGCAATCAGCCCCAGCATTTT. It yields the protein CASSPWTGGNSNQPQHF.